Following are 20 T cell receptor beta chains from one sample sequenced in a study of T cell repertoires in cytomegalovirus infection. TCRdb re-analysed the reads in MiXCR, keeping a single row per CDR3 protein. In the table there are around 900,000 distinct CDR3 sequences, 25% to 40% of which are singletons. No antigen has been identified for these receptors. The sequences come from cultured CD8+ T cells from PBMCs, collected from culture after CMV antigen stimulation. The source of these receptors is a human donor in good health (CMV status not recorded). Some clones in this sample may be carry-over from other donors' samples.

This sequence joins TRBV4-3 and TRBJ1-1; TRBD1 is a possible D gene (5 bases). The CDR3 contains 16 residues. Trimming removed 0 bases from V and 5 bases from J, with 16 bases in between. CDR1 and CDR2 from the germline V gene are LGHNA and YSLEER. The CDR3 is CASSQDGGGGWTEAFF. The CDR3 DNA is TGCGCCAGCAGCCAAGATGGGGGGGGAGGGTGGACTGAAGCTTTCTTT.

This clonotype showed up many times. The chain carries TRBV6-1 and TRBJ1-6; D gene unclear. Trimming left V 5 bases short and J 12 bases short, with 8 bases between. The CDR3 is 11 residues long. The germline V gene encodes CDR1 MNHNS and CDR2 SASEGT. The CDR3 sequence: CASSSSVPLHF. DNA for the CDR3: TGTGCCAGCAGTTCGTCGGTACCCCTCCACTTT.

The chain employs TRBV5-5 and TRBJ1-3; no clear D. Germline CDR1 reads SGHKS; CDR2 reads YYEKEE (reference sequence). Trimming shortened V by 0 bases and J by 4 bases, and 23 bases separated the two germline ends. The CDR3 contains 19 residues. This CDR3 reads CASSLEMGVSGLGGNTIYF. CDR3 coding DNA: TGTGCCAGCAGCTTGGAAATGGGTGTCAGTGGATTGGGAGGAAACACCATATATTTT.

The chain recombines TRBV5-8 with TRBJ2-3, with 10 bases lining up with TRBD1. V lost 4 bases to trimming and J lost 2 bases; unmatched junction nucleotides: 10. Germline assignment: CDR1 SGHTS and CDR2 YDEGEE. This CDR3 comprises 17 residues. The chain's CDR3 is CASSPLGGQGYTDTQYF. CDR3 sequence (DNA): TGTGCCAGCAGCCCGCTGGGGGGACAGGGGTACACAGATACGCAGTATTTT.

The chain has TRBV12-5 and TRBJ1-2; D gene uncertain. The germline CDR1 and CDR2 sequences are LGHNT and FRNRAP. The V and J ends lost 3 bases and 1 base respectively, with 27 bases between them. The CDR3 is made up of 20 amino acids. CDR3 sequence: CASGFTTDGQISNSNYGYTF. As DNA, the CDR3 is TGTGCTAGTGGTTTCACGACCGACGGGCAGATCAGTAATAGTAACTATGGCTACACCTTC. The full variable domain, in which reference TRBV12-5 and TRBJ1-2 provide the parts outside the CDR3, is DARVTQTPRHKVTEMGQEVTMRCQPILGHNTVFWYRQTMMQGLELLAYFRNRAPLDDSGMPKDRFSAEMPDATLATLKIQPSEPRDSAVYFCASGFTTDGQISNSNYGYTFGSGTRLTVV.

This clonotype was seen only a few times. This sequence joins TRBV11-3 and TRBJ2-1, with 12 bases lining up with TRBD2. The CDR3 contains 18 residues. The germline CDR1 and CDR2 sequences are SGHNT and YENEEA. Trimming removed 2 bases from V and 1 base from J; junction bases left unmatched: 6. CDR3 sequence reads: CASSLRSSGGGSYNEQFF. The CDR3 DNA reads as TGTGCCAGCAGCTTAAGGTCTAGCGGGGGGGGATCCTACAATGAGCAGTTCTTC.

This clonotype was seen a few times. The chain combines TRBV7-8 with TRBJ2-7; no definite D call. The length of the CDR3 is 14 residues. Germline V CDR1 and CDR2: SGHVS, FQNEAQ. Trimming left V 1 base short and J 0 bases short, with 7 bases between. The CDR3 DNA is TGTGCCAGCAGCTTAGAGGCTAGCTCCTACGAGCAGTACTTC. It yields the protein CASSLEASSYEQYF.

V gene TRBV20-1 combines with J gene TRBJ2-4; 12 bases agree with TRBD2. Germline loops: CDR1 DFQATT, CDR2 SNEGSKA (reference sequence). V lost 4 bases and J lost 6; bases outside the gene matches: 10. This CDR3 is 16 amino acids long. The CDR3 reads CSANPWTSGVRNIQYF. CDR3 DNA: TGCAGTGCTAACCCATGGACTAGCGGGGTGAGAAACATTCAGTACTTC.

The V and J genes are TRBV4-1 and TRBJ1-1, with 8 bases identical to TRBD1. The CDR3 runs 16 residues. From germline, CDR1 is MGHRA and CDR2 YSYEKL. The V and J ends lost 3 bases and 7 bases, in that order; junction bases with no gene match: 13. CDR3 region: CASSHPRTGIKSEAFF. The CDR3 bases are TGCGCCAGCAGCCATCCAAGGACAGGGATAAAGAGTGAAGCTTTCTTT.

The chain employs TRBV7-9 and TRBJ2-4; tentative D call: TRBD2 (5 bases). Germline CDR1 is SEHNR and CDR2 is FQNEAQ (reference sequence). The ends were cut back, 1 base at V and 3 bases at J, with 16 bases in the middle. This CDR3 spans 17 amino acids. The CDR3 protein is CASSLGASNEIKNIQYF. The DNA of the CDR3 is TGTGCCAGCAGCTTAGGTGCTAGCAATGAGATCAAAAACATTCAGTACTTC.

This clonotype was picked up a small number of times. The V call is TRBV7-2, the J call TRBJ2-1; TRBD1 agrees at 10 bases. The CDR3 extends over 13 amino acids. CDR1 and CDR2 (germline): SGHTA, FQGNSA. After removal of 8 bases from V and 5 bases from J, the junction contained 3 bases not matched to a gene. The CDR3 here is CASDGTGDNEQFF. CDR3 coding DNA: TGTGCCAGCGACGGGACAGGGGACAATGAGCAGTTCTTC.

The V and J genes are TRBV19 and TRBJ2-1, with D possibly being TRBD1 (5 bases). V dropped 6 bases and J dropped 7 bases, with 10 bases sitting between them. There are 12 residues in the CDR3. Germline V gene data show CDR1 as LNHDA and CDR2 as SQIVND (reference sequence). The CDR3 DNA reads TGTGCCAGTAGCGCCAGGGTTAATGAGCAGTTCTTC. This gives the protein CASSARVNEQFF.

The J gene is TRBJ1-1, the V gene TRBV7-3; 7 nucleotides match TRBD1. V lost 5 bases and J lost 3; bases outside the gene matches: 6. CDR1 and CDR2 (germline): SGHTA, FQGTGA. The CDR3 covers 14 residues. The CDR3 here is CASSTDRDDTEAFF. The DNA of the CDR3 is TGTGCCAGCAGCACAGACAGGGATGACACTGAAGCTTTCTTT.

The V gene is TRBV6-6, the J gene TRBJ2-7; D unclear. Trimming removed 6 bases at V and 3 bases at J, with 9 bases between. The CDR3 sequence is 12 residues long. CDR1 and CDR2 from the germline V gene are MNHNY and SVGAGI (reference sequence). This CDR3 is CASSATYYEQYV. CDR3 DNA: TGTGCCAGCAGCGCGACCTACTACGAGCAGTACGTC.

Many counts were recorded for this clonotype. The chain couples TRBV7-2 to TRBJ2-1, with D perhaps TRBD1 or TRBD2 (5 bases each). Per germline, CDR1 SGHTA and CDR2 FQGNSA. The CDR3 totals 15 residues. V was pared by 7 bases and J by 0 bases, with 13 bases between. CDR3: CASIPGPSSYNEQFF. In DNA form, the CDR3 reads TGTGCCAGCATCCCGGGACCGAGCTCCTACAATGAGCAGTTCTTC.

This clonotype was seen ten or more times. The V call is TRBV20-1, the J call TRBJ1-6, with D perhaps matching TRBD1 (5 bases). This CDR3 region has 13 residues. The germline V gene encodes CDR1 DFQATT and CDR2 SNEGSKA (reference sequence). Deletions cut 0 bases from V and 10 bases from J, with 10 bases between. CDR3 coding DNA: TGCAGTGCTAGAGACACGGAGGGGTCACCCCTCCACTTT. It yields the protein CSARDTEGSPLHF.

The chain links TRBV6-5 to TRBJ1-5; D is unclear. Trimming took 0 bases from V and 1 from J, leaving 4 bases between them. This CDR3 region has 14 residues. Germline V gene sequence: CDR1 MNHEY, CDR2 SVGAGI. The CDR3 reads CASSYSPSNQPQHF. The CDR3 bases are TGTGCCAGCAGTTACTCTCCGAGCAATCAGCCCCAGCATTTT.

The chain uses TRBV19 and TRBJ1-2; D not certain. Per the germline V gene, CDR1 is LNHDA and CDR2 is SQIVND (reference sequence). The CDR3 contains 14 residues. V dropped 5 bases and J dropped 4 bases, with 14 bases sitting between them. CDR3 DNA: TGTGCCAGTAGTCCCCAATGGGCGGGCTATGGCTACACCTTC. Amino acid sequence: CASSPQWAGYGYTF.

The chain couples TRBV14 to TRBJ1-3; D remains unclear. Germline V gene sequence: CDR1 SGHDN, CDR2 FVKESK. The V and J ends lost 0 bases and 2 bases respectively, with 11 bases between them. The CDR3 runs 16 residues. CDR3 DNA: TGTGCCAGCAGCCAAGATGACATAGGAACTGGAAACACCATATATTTT. Its translation: CASSQDDIGTGNTIYF.

The chain recombines TRBV7-9 with TRBJ1-2; 7 nucleotides line up with TRBD1. The V gene end was trimmed by 4 bases and the J gene end by 6 bases; junction bases not matched to a gene: 8. The CDR3 covers 14 residues. Germline CDR1 is SEHNR and CDR2 is FQNEAQ (reference sequence). The CDR3 nucleotides read TGTGCCAGCAGCTCATCCGGGACAGTCGATGGCTACACCTTC. Residues: CASSSSGTVDGYTF.